This T cell receptor (beta chain) was captured by sequencing in a study of blood T cells in healthy people across ages. This CDR3 contains 14 residues. Trimming took off 5 bases at V and 5 bases at J, with 15 bases between the two ends. CDR1 and CDR2 (germline): SGHAT, FQDESV (reference sequence). This clonotype has only a few counts. A sample-barcoded 5' primer and a J-beta primer mix were used in a second PCR of about 7 to 12 cycles. A single record per CDR3 protein comes from TCRdb applying MiXCR to the 5' RACE reads. The profile shows 650,000 to 800,000 distinct CDR3 sequences, approximately 48% of them singletons.

The sample consisted of blood. This sequence was found in a man aged 55-75 years in good health. The chain joins TRBV11-1 to TRBJ2-5, with D unclear. The DNA for the CDR3 is TGTGCCAGCAGCCCCTCTCGGTCTCCTGAGACCCAGTACTTC. Amino acid sequence: CASSPSRSPETQYF. Full variable domain (outside the CDR3, taken from reference TRBV11-1 and TRBJ2-5): EAEVAQSPRYKITEKSQAVAFWCDPISGHATLYWYRQILGQGPELLVQFQDESVVDDSQLPKDRFSAERLKGVDSTLKIQPAELGDSAMYLCASSPSRSPETQYFGPGTRLLVL.